This T cell receptor beta chain was sequenced for a study of B cell selection in AIRE deficiency. Sequencing used immunoSEQ multiplex PCR; TCRdb keeps in-frame clones, though not all of them. The table has roughly 26,000 clones, approximately 90% seen once. There are 17 residues in the CDR3. Germline loops: CDR1 LNHDA, CDR2 SQIVND (reference sequence). The germline V and J ends were trimmed by 1 base and 0 bases, with 10 bases remaining between them. The regulatory T cell sort gate was CD4+CD25hiCD127low/negative. This clone was found once. Material for sequencing was CD4+CD25+ Tregs sorted from PBMCs. The sequence came from a human donor in good health. The rearrangement joins TRBV19 to TRBJ1-6; D is unclear. The CDR3 DNA reads TGTGCCAGTAGTATAGGGCGTCGGAGCTCCTATAATTCACCCCTCCACTTT. Residues: CASSIGRRSSYNSPLHF. Drawing the rest from reference TRBV19 and TRBJ1-6, the complete variable domain is DGGITQSPKYLFRKEGQNVTLSCEQNLNHDAMYWYRQDPGQGLRLIYYSQIVNDFQKGDIAEGYSVSREKKESFPLTVTSAQKNPTAFYLCASSIGRRSSYNSPLHFGNGTRLTVT.